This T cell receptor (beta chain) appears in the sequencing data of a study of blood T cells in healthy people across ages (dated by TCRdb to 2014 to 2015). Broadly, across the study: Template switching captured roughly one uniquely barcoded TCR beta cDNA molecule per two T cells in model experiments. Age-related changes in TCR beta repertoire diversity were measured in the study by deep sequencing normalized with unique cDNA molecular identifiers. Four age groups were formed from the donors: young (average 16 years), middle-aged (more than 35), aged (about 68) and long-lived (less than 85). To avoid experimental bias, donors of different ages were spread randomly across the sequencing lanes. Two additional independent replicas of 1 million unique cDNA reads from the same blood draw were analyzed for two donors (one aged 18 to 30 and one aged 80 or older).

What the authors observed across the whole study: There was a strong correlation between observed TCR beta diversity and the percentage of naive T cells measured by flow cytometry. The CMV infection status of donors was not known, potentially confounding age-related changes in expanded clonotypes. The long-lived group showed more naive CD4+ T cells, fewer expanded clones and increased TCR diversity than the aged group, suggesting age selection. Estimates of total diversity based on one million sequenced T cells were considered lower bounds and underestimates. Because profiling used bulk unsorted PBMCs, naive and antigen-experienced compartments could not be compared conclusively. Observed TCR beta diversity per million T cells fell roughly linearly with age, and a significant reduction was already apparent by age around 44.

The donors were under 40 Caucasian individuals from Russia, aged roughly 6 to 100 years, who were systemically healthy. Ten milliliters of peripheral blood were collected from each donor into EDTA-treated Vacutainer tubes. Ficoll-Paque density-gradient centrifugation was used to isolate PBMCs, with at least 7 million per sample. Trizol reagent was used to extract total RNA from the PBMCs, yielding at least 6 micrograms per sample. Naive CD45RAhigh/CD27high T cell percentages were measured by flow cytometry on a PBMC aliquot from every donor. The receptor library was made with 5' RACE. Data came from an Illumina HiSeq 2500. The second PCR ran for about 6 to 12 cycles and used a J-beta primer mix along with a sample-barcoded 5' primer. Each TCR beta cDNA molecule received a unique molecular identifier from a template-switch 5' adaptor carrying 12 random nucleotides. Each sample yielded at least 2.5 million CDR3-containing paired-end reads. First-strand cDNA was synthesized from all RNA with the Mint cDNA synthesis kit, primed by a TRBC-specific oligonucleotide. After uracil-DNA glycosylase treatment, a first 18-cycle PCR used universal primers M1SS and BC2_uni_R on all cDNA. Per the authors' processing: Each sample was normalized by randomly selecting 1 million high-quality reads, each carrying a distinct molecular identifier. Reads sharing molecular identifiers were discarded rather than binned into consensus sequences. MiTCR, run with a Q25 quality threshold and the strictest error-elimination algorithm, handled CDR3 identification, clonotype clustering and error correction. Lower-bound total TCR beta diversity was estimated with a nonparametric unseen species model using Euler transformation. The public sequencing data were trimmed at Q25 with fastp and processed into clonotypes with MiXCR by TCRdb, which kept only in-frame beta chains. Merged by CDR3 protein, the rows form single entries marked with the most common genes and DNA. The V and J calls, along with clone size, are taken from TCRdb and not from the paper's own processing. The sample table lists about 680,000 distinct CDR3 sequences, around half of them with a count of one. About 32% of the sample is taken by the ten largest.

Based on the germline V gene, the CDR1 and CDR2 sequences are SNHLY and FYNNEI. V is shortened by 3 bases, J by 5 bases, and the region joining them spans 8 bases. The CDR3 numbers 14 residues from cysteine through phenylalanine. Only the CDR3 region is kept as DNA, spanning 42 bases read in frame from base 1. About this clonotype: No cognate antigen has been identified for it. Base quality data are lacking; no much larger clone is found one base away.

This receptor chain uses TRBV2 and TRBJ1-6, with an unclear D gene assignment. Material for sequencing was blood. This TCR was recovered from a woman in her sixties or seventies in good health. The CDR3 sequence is CASSEVADNSPLHF. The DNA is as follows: TGTGCCAGCAGTGAGGTAGCAGATAATTCACCCCTCCACTTT.